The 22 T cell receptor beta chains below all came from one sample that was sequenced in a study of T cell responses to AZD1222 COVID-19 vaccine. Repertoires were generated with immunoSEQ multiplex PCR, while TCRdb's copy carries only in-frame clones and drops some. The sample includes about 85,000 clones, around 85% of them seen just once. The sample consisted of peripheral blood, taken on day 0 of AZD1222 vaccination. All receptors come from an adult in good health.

The CDR3 loop is CASSESAAARFERGNTGELFF. Here the CDR3 DNA reads TGCGCCAGCAGTGAGTCGGCAGCCGCCCGGTTTGAGCGGGGGAACACCGGGGAGCTGTTTTTT. The rearrangement links TRBV10-1 to TRBJ2-2; 7 nucleotides line up with TRBD2. J was trimmed by 1 base and V by 0 bases; bases with no gene match: 17. The CDR3 extends over 21 amino acids. Germline values: CDR1 WNHNN, CDR2 SYGVQD (reference sequence).

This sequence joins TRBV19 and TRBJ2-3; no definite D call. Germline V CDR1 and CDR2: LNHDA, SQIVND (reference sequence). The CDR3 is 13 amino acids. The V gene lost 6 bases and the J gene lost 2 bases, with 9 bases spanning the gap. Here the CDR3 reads CASSPTYTDTQYF. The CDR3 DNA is TGTGCCAGTAGCCCCACGTACACAGATACGCAGTATTTT.

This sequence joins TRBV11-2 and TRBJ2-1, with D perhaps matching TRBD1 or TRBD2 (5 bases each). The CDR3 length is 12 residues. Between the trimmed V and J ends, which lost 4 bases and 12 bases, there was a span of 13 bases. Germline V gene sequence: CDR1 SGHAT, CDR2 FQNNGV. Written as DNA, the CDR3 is TGTGCCAGCAGCTCCCCCCGTGGGGGGCAGTTCTTC. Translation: CASSSPRGGQFF.

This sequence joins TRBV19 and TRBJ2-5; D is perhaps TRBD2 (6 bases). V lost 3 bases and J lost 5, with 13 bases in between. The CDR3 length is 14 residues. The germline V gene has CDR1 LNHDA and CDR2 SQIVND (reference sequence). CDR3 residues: CASSIGGVGETQYF. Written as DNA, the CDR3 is TGTGCCAGTAGTATCGGGGGAGTCGGTGAGACCCAGTACTTC.

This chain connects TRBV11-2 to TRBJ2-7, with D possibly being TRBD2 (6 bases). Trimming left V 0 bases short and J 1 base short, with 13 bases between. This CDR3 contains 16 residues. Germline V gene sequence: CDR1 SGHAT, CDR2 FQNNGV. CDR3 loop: CASSLDARGVSYEQYF. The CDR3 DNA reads TGTGCCAGCAGCTTAGACGCGCGGGGTGTATCCTACGAGCAGTACTTC.

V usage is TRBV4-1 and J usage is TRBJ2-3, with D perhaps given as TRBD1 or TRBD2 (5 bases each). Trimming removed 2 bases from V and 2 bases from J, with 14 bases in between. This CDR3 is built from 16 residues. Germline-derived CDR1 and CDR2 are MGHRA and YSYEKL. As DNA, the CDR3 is TGCGCCAGCAGCCAAAGGGTGAGGGGCCCCACAGATACGCAGTATTTT. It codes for CASSQRVRGPTDTQYF.

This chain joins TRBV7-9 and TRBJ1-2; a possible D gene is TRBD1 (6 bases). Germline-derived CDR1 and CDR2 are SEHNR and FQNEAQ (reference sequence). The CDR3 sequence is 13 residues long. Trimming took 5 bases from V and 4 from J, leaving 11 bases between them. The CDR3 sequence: CASSTGQFYGYTF. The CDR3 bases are TGTGCCAGCAGCACCGGACAGTTCTATGGCTACACCTTC.

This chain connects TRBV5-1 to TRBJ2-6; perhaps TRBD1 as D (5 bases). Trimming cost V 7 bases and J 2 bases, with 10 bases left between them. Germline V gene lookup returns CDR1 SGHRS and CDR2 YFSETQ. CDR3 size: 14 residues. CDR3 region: CASLRVPGANVLTF. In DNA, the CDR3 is TGCGCCAGCCTCAGGGTCCCTGGGGCCAACGTCCTGACTTTC.

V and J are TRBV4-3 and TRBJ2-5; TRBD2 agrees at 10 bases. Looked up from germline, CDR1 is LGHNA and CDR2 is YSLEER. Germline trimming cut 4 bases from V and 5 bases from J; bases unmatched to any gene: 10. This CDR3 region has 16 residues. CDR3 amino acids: CASSPSGTSALETQYF. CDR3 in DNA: TGCGCCAGCAGCCCATCCGGGACTAGCGCACTGGAGACCCAGTACTTC.

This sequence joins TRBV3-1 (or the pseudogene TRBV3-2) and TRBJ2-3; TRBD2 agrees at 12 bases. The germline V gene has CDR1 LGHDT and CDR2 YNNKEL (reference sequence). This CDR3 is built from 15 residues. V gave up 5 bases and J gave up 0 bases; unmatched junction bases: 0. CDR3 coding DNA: TGTGCCAGCAGCGGACTAGCGGGGAGCACAGATACGCAGTATTTT. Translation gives CASSGLAGSTDTQYF.

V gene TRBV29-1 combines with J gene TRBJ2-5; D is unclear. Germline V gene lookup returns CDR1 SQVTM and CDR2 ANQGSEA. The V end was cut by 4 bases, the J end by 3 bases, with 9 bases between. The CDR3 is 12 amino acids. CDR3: CSVGGKEETQYF. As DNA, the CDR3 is TGCAGCGTTGGCGGAAAAGAAGAGACCCAGTACTTC.

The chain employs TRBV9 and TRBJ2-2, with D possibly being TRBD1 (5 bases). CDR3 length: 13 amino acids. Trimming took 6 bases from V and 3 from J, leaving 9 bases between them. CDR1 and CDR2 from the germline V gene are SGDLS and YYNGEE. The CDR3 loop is CASTGSDTGELFF. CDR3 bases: TGTGCCAGCACAGGGTCTGACACCGGGGAGCTGTTTTTT.

The CDR3 sequence: CASSWTGTYGYTF. In DNA, the CDR3 is TGTGCCAGCAGTTGGACAGGGACATATGGCTACACCTTC. The chain couples TRBV28 to TRBJ1-2, with TRBD1 matching over 8 bases. The CDR3 consists of 13 residues. Germline values: CDR1 MDHEN, CDR2 SYDVKM. The ends lost 4 bases at V and 5 bases at J; junction bases unmatched: 3.

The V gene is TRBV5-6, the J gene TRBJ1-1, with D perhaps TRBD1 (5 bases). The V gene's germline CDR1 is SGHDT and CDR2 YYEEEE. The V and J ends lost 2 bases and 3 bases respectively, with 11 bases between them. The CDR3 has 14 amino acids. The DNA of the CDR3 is TGTGCCAGCAGCTTCCCAGGGCGGGACACTGAAGCTTTCTTT. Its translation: CASSFPGRDTEAFF.

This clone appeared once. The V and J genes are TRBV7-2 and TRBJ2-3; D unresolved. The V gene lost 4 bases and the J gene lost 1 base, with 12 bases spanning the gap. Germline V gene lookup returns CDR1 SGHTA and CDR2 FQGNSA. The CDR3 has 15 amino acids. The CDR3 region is CASSSSLGGTDTQYF. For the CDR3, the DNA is TGTGCCAGCAGCTCAAGTTTAGGAGGCACAGATACGCAGTATTTT. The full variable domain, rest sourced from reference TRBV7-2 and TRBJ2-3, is GAGVSQSPSNKVTEKGKDVELRCDPISGHTALYWYRQSLGQGLEFLIYFQGNSAPDKSGLPSDRFSAERTGGSVSTLTIQRTQQEDSAVYLCASSSSLGGTDTQYFGPGTRLTVL.

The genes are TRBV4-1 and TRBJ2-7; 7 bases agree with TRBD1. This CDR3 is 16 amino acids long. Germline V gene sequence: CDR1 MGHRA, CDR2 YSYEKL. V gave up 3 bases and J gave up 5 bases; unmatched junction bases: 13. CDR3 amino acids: CASSQAGTALSNEQYF. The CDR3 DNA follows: TGCGCCAGCAGCCAGGCAGGGACAGCCCTGAGCAACGAGCAGTACTTC.

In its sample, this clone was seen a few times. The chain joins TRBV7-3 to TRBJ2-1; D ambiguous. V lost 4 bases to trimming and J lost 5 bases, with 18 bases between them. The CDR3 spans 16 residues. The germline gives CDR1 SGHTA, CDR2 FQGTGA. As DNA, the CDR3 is TGTGCCAGCAGCTCCCCTACCGCCATAGGCGACAATGAGCAGTTCTTC. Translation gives CASSSPTAIGDNEQFF.

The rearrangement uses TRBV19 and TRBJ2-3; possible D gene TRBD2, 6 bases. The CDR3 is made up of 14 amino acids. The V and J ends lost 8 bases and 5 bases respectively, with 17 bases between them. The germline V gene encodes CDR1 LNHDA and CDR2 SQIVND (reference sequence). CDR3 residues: CASANGAAGDTQYF. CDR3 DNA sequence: TGTGCCAGTGCTAATGGGGCAGCGGGAGATACGCAGTATTTT.

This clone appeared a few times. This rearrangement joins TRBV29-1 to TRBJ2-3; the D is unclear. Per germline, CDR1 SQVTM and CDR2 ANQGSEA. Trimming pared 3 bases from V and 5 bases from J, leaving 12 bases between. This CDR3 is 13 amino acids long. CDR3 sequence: CSVDEGSRDTQYF. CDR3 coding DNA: TGCAGCGTTGATGAAGGCTCGAGAGATACGCAGTATTTT.

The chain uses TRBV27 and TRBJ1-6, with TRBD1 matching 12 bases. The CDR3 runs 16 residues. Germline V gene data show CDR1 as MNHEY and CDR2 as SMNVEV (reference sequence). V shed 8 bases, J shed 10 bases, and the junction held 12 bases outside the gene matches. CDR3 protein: CASSRTGTGGGSPLHF. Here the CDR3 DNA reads TGTGCCAGCTCCCGGACCGGGACAGGGGGCGGATCACCCCTCCACTTT.

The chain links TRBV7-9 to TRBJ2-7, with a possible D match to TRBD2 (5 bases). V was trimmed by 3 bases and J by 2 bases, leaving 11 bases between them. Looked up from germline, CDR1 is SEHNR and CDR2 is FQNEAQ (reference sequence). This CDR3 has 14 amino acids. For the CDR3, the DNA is TGTGCCAGCAGCTTCGGTCCGGGGACCTACGAGCAGTACTTC. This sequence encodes CASSFGPGTYEQYF.

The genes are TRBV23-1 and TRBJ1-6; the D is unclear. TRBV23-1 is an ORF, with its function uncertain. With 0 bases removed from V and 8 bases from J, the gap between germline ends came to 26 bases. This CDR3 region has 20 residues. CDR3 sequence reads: CASSQSELSNARDEDSPLHF. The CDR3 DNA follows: TGCGCCAGCAGTCAATCGGAGCTAAGTAACGCCCGTGATGAGGATTCACCCCTCCACTTT.